Described below is a single TCR beta chain sequence and its context. Reverse transcription of 0.5 to 1 ug RNA was performed with random hexamers. TCR beta CDR3 was amplified by immunoSEQ multiplex PCR. This amplification extended across 54 Vbeta and 13 Jbeta segments. Using its own MiXCR run on the immunoSEQ multiplex PCR reads, TCRdb lists one record per CDR3 protein. This sample has about 120,000 distinct CDR3 sequences; around 94% occur once, and the top ten carry more than 0.095%. Sequencing targeted TCR beta in blood CD8+ and CD4+ T cells. The data originate from a study of CD8 T cells in Susac syndrome. The receptor was isolated from a human donor in good health. The sample comprised CD4+ T cells from PBMCs.

The CDR3 bases are TGTGCCAGCAGTCCCTTAGGACAGGGCATAGATACGCAGTATTTT. This sequence encodes CASSPLGQGIDTQYF. V usage is TRBV12-3 or TRBV12-4 and J usage is TRBJ2-3; TRBD1 aligns across 8 bases. V was pared by 5 bases and J by 5 bases, with 9 bases of the junction left unmatched. The CDR3 consists of 15 residues.